This T cell receptor beta chain was profiled in a study of blood T cell repertoires in COVID-19. Study details: Sources were T cells, B-cell-depleted T cells, or PBMCs; the material itself was cDNA or gDNA.

Assay: immunoSEQ multiplex PCR; the TCRdb copy retains only in-frame clones and omits some. The data show under 350,000 clones, with around four fifths seen just once and 3.5% to 5.5% held by the top ten. CDR1 SGHRS and CDR2 YFSETQ come from the germline V gene. V lost 3 bases, J lost 0 bases, and 14 bases lay in between. The CDR3 runs to 16 residues. The genes are TRBV5-1 and TRBJ2-3, with D perhaps TRBD2 (6 bases). The sequenced sample consisted of peripheral blood. The sequence came from a man in his 60s who had recovered from COVID-19. The CDR3 nucleotides read TGCGCCAGCAGCTGGGACCCTAGCGCTAGCACAGATACGCAGTATTTT. It is translated as CASSWDPSASTDTQYF.